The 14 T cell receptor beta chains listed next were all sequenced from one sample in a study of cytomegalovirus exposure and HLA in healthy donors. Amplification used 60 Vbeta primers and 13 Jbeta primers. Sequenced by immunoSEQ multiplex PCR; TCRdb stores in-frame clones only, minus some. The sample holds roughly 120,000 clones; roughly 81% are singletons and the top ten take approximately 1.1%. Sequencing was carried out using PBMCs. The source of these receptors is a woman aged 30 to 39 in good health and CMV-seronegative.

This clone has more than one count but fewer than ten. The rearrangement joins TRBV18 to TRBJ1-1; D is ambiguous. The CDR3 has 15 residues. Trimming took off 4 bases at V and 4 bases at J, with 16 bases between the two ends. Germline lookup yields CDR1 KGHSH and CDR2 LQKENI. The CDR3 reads CASSLVWGEGTEAFF. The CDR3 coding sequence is TGTGCCAGCTCACTGGTGTGGGGAGAGGGCACTGAAGCTTTCTTT.

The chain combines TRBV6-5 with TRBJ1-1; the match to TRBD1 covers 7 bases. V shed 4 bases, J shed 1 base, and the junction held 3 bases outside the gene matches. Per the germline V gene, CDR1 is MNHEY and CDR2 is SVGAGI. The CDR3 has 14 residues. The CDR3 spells CASSSSGGNTEAFF. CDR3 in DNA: TGTGCCAGCAGTTCTTCAGGGGGGAACACTGAAGCTTTCTTT.

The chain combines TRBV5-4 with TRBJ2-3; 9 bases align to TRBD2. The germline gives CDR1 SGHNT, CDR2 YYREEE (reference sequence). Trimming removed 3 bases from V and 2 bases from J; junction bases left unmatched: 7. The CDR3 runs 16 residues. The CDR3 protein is CASSSLGGGATDTQYF. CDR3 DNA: TGTGCCAGCAGCTCGCTGGGCGGGGGGGCCACAGATACGCAGTATTTT.

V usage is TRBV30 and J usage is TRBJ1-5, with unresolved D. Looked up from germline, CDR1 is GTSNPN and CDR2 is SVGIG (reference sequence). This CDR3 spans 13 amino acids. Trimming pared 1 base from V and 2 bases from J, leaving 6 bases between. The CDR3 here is CAWSDTRNQPQHF. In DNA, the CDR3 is TGTGCCTGGAGTGACACCCGCAATCAGCCCCAGCATTTT. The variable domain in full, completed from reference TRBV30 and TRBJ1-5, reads SQTIHQWPATLVQPVGSPLSLECTVEGTSNPNLYWYRQAAGRGLQLLFYSVGIGQISSEVPQNLSASRPQDRQFILSSKKLLLSDSGFYLCAWSDTRNQPQHFGDGTRLSIL.

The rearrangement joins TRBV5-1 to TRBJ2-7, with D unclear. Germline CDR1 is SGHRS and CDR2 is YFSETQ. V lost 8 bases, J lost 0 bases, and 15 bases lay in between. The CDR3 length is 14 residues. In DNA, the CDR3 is TGCGCCAGTCAAGCTTGGGCAGGCTCCTACGAGCAGTACTTC. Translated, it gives CASQAWAGSYEQYF.

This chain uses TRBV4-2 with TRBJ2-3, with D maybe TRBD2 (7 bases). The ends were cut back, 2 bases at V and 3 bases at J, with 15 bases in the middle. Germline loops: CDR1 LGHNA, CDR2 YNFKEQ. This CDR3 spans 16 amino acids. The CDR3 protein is CASSQRSGGVTDTQYF. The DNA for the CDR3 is TGTGCCAGCAGCCAACGTTCGGGGGGCGTGACAGATACGCAGTATTTT.

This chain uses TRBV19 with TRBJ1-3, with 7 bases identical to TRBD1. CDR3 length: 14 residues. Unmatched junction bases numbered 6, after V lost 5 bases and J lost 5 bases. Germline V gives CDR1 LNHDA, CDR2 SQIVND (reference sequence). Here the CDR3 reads CASSDRVVRNTIYF. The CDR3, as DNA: TGTGCCAGTAGTGACAGGGTCGTGAGAAACACCATATATTTT.

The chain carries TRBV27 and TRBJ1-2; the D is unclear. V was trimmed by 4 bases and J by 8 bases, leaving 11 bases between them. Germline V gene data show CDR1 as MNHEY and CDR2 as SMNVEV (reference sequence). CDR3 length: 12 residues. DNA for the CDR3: TGTGCCAGCAGTTCTCCGCCGGGGGGCTACACCTTC. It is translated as CASSSPPGGYTF.

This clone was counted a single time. The CDR3 loop reads CASSLEVKRGYTF. CDR3 in DNA: TGTGCCAGCAGCTTGGAGGTCAAGCGGGGCTACACCTTC. This chain joins TRBV7-9 and TRBJ1-2; D uncertain. The CDR3 is 13 amino acids. V shed 3 bases and J shed 8 bases, with 13 bases lying between them. Germline values: CDR1 SEHNR, CDR2 FQNEAQ (reference sequence).

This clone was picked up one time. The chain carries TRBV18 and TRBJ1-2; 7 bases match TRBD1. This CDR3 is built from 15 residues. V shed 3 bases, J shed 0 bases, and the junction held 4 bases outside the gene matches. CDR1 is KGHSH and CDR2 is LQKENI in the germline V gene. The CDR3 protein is CASSPRDSTNYGYTF. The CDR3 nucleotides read TGTGCCAGCTCACCTAGGGACAGCACTAACTATGGCTACACCTTC.

The CDR3 bases are TGTGCCAGCAGTTCCGAGGGGGGGGCACACTATGGCTACACCTTC. This codes for CASSSEGGAHYGYTF. The rearrangement uses TRBV6-1 and TRBJ1-2; tentative D call: TRBD1 (6 bases). V gave up 5 bases and J gave up 3 bases, with 16 bases separating them. The CDR3 consists of 15 residues. Per germline, CDR1 MNHNS and CDR2 SASEGT.

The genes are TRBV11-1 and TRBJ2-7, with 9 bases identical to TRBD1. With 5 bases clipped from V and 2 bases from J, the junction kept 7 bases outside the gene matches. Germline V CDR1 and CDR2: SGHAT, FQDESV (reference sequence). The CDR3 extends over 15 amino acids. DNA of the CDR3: TGTGCCAGCAGCCTAGAGGGACAGGGCCCCTACGAGCAGTACTTC. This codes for CASSLEGQGPYEQYF. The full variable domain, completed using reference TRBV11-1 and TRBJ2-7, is EAEVAQSPRYKITEKSQAVAFWCDPISGHATLYWYRQILGQGPELLVQFQDESVVDDSQLPKDRFSAERLKGVDSTLKIQPAELGDSAMYLCASSLEGQGPYEQYFGPGTRLTVT.

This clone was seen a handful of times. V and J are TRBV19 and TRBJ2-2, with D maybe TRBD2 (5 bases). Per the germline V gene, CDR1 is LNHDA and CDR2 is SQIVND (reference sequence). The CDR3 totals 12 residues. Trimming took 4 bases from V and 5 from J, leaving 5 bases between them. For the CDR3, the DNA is TGTGCCAGTAGTAGGAGGACCGGGGAGCTGTTTTTT. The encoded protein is CASSRRTGELFF.

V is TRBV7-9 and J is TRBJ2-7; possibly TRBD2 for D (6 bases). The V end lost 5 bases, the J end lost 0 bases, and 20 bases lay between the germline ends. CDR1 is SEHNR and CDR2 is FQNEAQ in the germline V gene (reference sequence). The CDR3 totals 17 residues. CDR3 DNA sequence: TGTGCCAGCAGCGCCAGGCCCCGGAGGGAAGGCTCCTACGAGCAGTACTTC. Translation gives CASSARPRREGSYEQYF.